This entry lists 7 T cell receptor beta chains sequenced from one sample in a study of chemoradiotherapy in HPV16-positive cancers. The table came from immunoSEQ multiplex PCR; TCRdb's copy has only in-frame clones and leaves some out. The profile shows 20,000 or so clones, more than 75% of them singletons. The sequenced sample was blood, obtained from a patient who underwent chemoradiotherapy. The receptors were sampled from a human donor with HPV-associated anogenital cancer.

This chain links TRBV11-3 with TRBJ2-5; 13 bases are a match to TRBD2. The better agreement between TRBJ2-7 and the DNA end casts doubt on the J call. This CDR3 comprises 16 residues. CDR1 SGHNT and CDR2 YENEEA come from the germline V gene. CDR3 DNA sequence: TGTGCCAGCAGTCCGACCGGACTAGCGGGAGTCTACGAGCAGTACTTC. Translated: CASSPTGLAGVYEQYF.

The chain joins TRBV4-1 to TRBJ2-7, with D perhaps matching TRBD2 (5 bases). The germline V gene has CDR1 MGHRA and CDR2 YSYEKL. V lost 0 bases, J lost 5 bases, and 17 bases lay in between. The CDR3 is made up of 16 amino acids. The CDR3 coding sequence is TGCGCCAGCAGCCAAGATCCGAGCGGAAACGTCCACGAGCAGTACTTC. Encoded protein: CASSQDPSGNVHEQYF.

The rearrangement links TRBV14 to TRBJ1-2; D unclear. Per germline, CDR1 SGHDN and CDR2 FVKESK. CDR3 length: 15 residues. The ends were cut back, 1 base at V and 4 bases at J, with 13 bases in the middle. The CDR3 loop reads CASSQASHKSYGYTF. The CDR3 bases are TGTGCCAGCAGCCAAGCCAGTCACAAATCCTATGGCTACACCTTC. Based on the CDR3 plus reference TRBV14 and TRBJ1-2, the full variable domain is EAGVTQFPSHSVIEKGQTVTLRCDPISGHDNLYWYRRVMGKEIKFLLHFVKESKQDESGMPNNRFLAERTGGTYSTLKVQPAELEDSGVYFCASSQASHKSYGYTFGSGTRLTVV.

This chain uses TRBV28 with TRBJ1-4; no clear D. Germline loops: CDR1 MDHEN, CDR2 SYDVKM. The ends were cut back, 5 bases at V and 11 bases at J, with 12 bases in the middle. The CDR3 is made up of 12 amino acids. Written as DNA, the CDR3 is TGTGCCAGCAGTCCTCCGCGCCAGAAACTGTTTTTT. It yields the protein CASSPPRQKLFF.

The rearrangement uses TRBV6-5 and TRBJ1-1; tentatively, D is TRBD1 (6 bases). The CDR3 totals 12 residues. Germline-derived CDR1 and CDR2 are MNHEY and SVGAGI. The V end was cut by 0 bases, the J end by 8 bases, with 7 bases between. The CDR3 here is CASSYSTGEAFF. The CDR3, as DNA: TGTGCCAGCAGTTACTCCACAGGGGAAGCTTTCTTT.

V usage is TRBV7-8 and J usage is TRBJ1-1, with D maybe TRBD1 (5 bases). CDR3 length: 12 amino acids. Germline V gives CDR1 SGHVS, CDR2 FQNEAQ. Trimming pared 5 bases from V and 7 bases from J, leaving 11 bases between. The CDR3 DNA follows: TGTGCCAGCAGCCTGGGGGATATTGAAGCTTTCTTT. It encodes CASSLGDIEAFF.

This clone has just one count. The V call is TRBV5-8, the J call TRBJ1-5; D call uncertain. Trimming shortened V by 2 bases and J by 7 bases, and 13 bases separated the two germline ends. Germline CDR1 SGHTS, CDR2 YDEGEE. The CDR3 runs to 14 residues. CDR3 residues: CASSFRGSGQPQHF. The CDR3 DNA sequence: TGTGCCAGCAGCTTTCGGGGATCGGGACAGCCCCAGCATTTT.